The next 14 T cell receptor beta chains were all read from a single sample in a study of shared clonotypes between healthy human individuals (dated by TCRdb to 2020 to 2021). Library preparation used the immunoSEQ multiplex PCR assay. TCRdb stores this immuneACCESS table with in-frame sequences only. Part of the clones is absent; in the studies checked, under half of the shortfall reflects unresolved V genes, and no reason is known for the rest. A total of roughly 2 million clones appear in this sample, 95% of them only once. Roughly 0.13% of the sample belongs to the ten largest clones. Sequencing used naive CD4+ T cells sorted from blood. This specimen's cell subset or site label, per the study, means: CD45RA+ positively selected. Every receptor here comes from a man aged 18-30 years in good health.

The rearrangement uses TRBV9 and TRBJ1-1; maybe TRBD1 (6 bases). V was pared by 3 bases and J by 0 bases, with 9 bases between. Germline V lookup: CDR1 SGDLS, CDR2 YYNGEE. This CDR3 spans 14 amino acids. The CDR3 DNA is TGTGCCAGCAGCGCAAGGACAGTGAACACTGAAGCTTTCTTT. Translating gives CASSARTVNTEAFF. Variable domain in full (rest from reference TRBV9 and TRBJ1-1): DSGVTQTPKHLITATGQRVTLRCSPRSGDLSVYWYQQSLDQGLQFLIQYYNGEERAKGNILERFSAQQFPDLHSELNLSSLELGDSALYFCASSARTVNTEAFFGQGTRLTVV.

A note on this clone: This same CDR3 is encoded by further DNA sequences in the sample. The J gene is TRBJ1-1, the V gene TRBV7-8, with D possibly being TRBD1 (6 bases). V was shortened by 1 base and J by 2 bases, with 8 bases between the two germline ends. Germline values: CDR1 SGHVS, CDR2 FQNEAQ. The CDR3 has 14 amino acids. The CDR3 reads CASSLGGRNTEAFF. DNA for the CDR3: TGTGCCAGCAGCTTAGGGGGGCGTAACACTGAAGCTTTCTTT.

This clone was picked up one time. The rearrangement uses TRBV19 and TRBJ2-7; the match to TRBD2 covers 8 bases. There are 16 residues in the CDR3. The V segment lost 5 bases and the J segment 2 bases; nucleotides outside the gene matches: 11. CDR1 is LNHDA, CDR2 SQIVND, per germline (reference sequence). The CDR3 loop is CASSPRSGSGTYEQYF. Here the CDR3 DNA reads TGTGCCAGTAGTCCCCGGAGCGGGAGTGGAACCTACGAGCAGTACTTC.

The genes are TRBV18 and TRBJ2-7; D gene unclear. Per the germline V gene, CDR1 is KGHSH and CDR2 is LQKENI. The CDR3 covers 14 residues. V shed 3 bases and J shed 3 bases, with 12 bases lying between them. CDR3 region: CASSPSSTYYEQYF. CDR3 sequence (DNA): TGTGCCAGCTCACCCTCCTCCACTTACTACGAGCAGTACTTC.

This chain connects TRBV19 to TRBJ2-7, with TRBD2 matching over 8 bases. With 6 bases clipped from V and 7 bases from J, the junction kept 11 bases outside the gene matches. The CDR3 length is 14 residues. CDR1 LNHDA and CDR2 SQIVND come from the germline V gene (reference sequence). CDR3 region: CASRDAGGVGEQYF. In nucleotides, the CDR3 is TGTGCCAGTAGAGATGCGGGAGGCGTCGGAGAGCAGTACTTC.

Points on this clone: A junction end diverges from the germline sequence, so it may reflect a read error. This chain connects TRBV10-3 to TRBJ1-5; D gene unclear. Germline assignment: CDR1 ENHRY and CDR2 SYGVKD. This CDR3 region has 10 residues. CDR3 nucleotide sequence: TGTGCCATCGGTGATCAGCCCCAGCATTTT. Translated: CAIGDQPQHF.

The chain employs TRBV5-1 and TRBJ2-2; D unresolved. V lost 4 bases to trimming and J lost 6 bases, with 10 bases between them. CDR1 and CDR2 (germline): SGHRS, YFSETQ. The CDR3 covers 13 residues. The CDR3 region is CASSGLGAGELFF. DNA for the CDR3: TGCGCCAGCAGCGGTCTAGGAGCCGGGGAGCTGTTTTTT.

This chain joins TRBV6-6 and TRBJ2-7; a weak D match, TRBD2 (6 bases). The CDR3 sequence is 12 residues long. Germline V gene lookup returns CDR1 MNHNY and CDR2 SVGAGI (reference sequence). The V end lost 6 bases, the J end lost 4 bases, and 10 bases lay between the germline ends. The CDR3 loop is CASRRDSYEQYF. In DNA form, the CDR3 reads TGTGCCAGCAGGAGGGACTCGTACGAGCAGTACTTC.

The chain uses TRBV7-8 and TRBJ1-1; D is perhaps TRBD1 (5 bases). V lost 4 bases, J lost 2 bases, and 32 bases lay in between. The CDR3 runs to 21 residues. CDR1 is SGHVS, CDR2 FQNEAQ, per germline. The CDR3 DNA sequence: TGTGCCAGCAGCTCTAAAGCCCTCGCAACCTTCGGGCGCGACAGAAACACTGAAGCTTTCTTT. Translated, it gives CASSSKALATFGRDRNTEAFF.

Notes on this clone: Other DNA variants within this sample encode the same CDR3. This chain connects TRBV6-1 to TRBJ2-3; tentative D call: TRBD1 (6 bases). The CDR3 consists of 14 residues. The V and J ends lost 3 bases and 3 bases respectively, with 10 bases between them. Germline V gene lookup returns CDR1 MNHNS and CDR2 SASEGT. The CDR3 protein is CASSERQGTDTQYF. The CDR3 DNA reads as TGTGCCAGCAGTGAGAGGCAGGGGACAGATACGCAGTATTTT.

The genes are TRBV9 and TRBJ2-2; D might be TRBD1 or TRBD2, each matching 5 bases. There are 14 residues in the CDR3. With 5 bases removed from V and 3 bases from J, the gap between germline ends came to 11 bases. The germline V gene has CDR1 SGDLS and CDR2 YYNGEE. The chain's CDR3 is CASRSGTYTGELFF. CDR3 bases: TGTGCCAGCAGGTCCGGGACCTACACCGGGGAGCTGTTTTTT. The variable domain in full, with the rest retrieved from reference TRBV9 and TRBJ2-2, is DSGVTQTPKHLITATGQRVTLRCSPRSGDLSVYWYQQSLDQGLQFLIQYYNGEERAKGNILERFSAQQFPDLHSELNLSSLELGDSALYFCASRSGTYTGELFFGEGSRLTVL.

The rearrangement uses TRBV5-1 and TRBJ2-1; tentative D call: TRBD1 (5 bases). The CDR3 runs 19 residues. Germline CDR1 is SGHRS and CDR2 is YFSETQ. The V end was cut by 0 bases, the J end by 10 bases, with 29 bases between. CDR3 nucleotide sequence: TGCGCCAGCAGCTTGGTGGTTCTCCAGGGTTACGATCCTACAAAGGAGCAGTTCTTC. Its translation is CASSLVVLQGYDPTKEQFF. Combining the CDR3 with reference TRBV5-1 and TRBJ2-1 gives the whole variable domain KAGVTQTPRYLIKTRGQQVTLSCSPISGHRSVSWYQQTPGQGLQFLFEYFSETQRNKGNFPGRFSGRQFSNSRSEMNVSTLELGDSALYLCASSLVVLQGYDPTKEQFFGPGTRLTVL.

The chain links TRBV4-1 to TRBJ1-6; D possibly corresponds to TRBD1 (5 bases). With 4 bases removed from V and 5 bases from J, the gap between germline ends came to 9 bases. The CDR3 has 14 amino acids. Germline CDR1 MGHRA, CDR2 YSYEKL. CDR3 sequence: CASSPRGDNSPLHF. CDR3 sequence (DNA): TGCGCCAGCAGCCCCCGGGGGGATAATTCACCCCTCCACTTT.

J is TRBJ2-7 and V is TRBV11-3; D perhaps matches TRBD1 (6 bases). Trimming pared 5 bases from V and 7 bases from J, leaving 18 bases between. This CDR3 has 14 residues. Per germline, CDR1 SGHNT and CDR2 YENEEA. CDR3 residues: CASSQRAGAGEQYF. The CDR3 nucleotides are TGTGCCAGCAGCCAAAGGGCAGGGGCAGGAGAGCAGTACTTC. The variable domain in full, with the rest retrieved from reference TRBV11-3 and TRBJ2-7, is EAGVVQSPRYKIIEKKQPVAFWCNPISGHNTLYWYLQNLGQGPELLIRYENEEAVDDSQLPKDRFSAERLKGVDSTLKIQPAELGDSAVYLCASSQRAGAGEQYFGPGTRLTVT.